This T cell receptor (beta chain) was identified in a study of T cell repertoires in cytomegalovirus infection. Study details: In public TCR beta signatures, there were indications of both CMV infection and matching HLA type. Whole-study results and caveats: Identification of carriers of CMV plus the relevant HLA was performed using cumulative public TCR beta family frequency. HLA-C-restricted CMV clonotypes gave the most frequent clonotype in two of eight donors.

CDR1 is MNHEY, CDR2 SVGEGT, per germline. This CDR3 region has 16 residues. V was trimmed by 7 bases and J by 0 bases, leaving 16 bases between them. This clonotype was counted only a few times. The antigen is undetermined. TCRdb fed the reads into MiXCR, producing one record per CDR3 protein. This table holds 200,000 to 300,000 distinct CDR3 sequences, 9.1% found once. The chain couples TRBV6-2 or TRBV6-3 to TRBJ1-5; no definite D call. The source material was PBMCs. The receptor was isolated from a human donor in good health (CMV status not recorded). Some clones in this sample may be carry-over from other donors' samples. DNA for the CDR3: TGTGCCAGCACTCCGGGCCGAAGGAATAGCAATCAGCCCCAGCATTTT. Translation gives CASTPGRRNSNQPQHF.